This TCR beta chain was captured by sequencing in a study of CD8 T cells in Susac syndrome. FACS enriched CD8+ TEMRA cells, while bulk CD8+ and CD4+ were negatively isolated. RNA was extracted with the RNeasy kit, and a quantity of roughly 0.5 to 1 ug was reverse transcribed using random hexamers. Amplification of TCR beta CDR3 used immunoSEQ multiplex PCR across 54 Vbeta and 13 Jbeta. TCRdb called the immunoSEQ multiplex PCR reads again in MiXCR, with one record for every CDR3 protein. The table lists around 140,000 distinct CDR3 sequences, approximately 93% of them singletons, with over 0.07% in the top ten. Trimming left V 6 bases short and J 5 bases short, with 10 bases between. The CDR3 is made up of 12 amino acids. The germline CDR1 and CDR2 sequences are MNHNY and SVGAGI (reference sequence).

The chain joins TRBV6-6 to TRBJ2-5, with D uncertain. The clonotype was recovered from a human donor in good health. Material for sequencing was CD4+ T cells from PBMCs. DNA of the CDR3: TGTGCCAGCAGCTTGGACCTGGAGACCCAGTACTTC. Translation: CASSLDLETQYF.